The rows below give T cell receptor beta chains drawn from one sample of a study of T cells in Graves' hyperthyroidism and ophthalmopathy. Each CDR3 protein gets one entry after TCRdb re-called the multiplex PCR reads with MiXCR. Of about 840,000 distinct CDR3 sequences listed, 38% are singletons. What was sequenced was blood. Source of these receptors: a man younger than 35 with Graves' hyperthyroidism. Each CDR3 is given with its conserved first and last residue. Each record gives: V gene, D gene, J gene, clone size, CDR3 DNA, CDR3 protein. A D gene is named only where the DNA matches it firmly. A row's size may be missing; if present it is once, few, many or a size class.

V: TRBV19
D: TRBD2
J: TRBJ2-5
size: .
DNA: TGTGCCAGTAGCACGAGGAGAGCGGGAGAAGAGACCCAGTACTTC
CDR3: CASSTRRAGEETQYF

V: TRBV2
D: .
J: TRBJ1-1
size: many
DNA: TGTGCCAGCAGTGAAGATCCCGGGAGAAACACTGAAGCTTTCTTT
CDR3: CASSEDPGRNTEAFF

V: TRBV13
D: .
J: TRBJ2-7
size: .
DNA: TGTGCCAGCAGCTTATTCTACTCCTACGAGCGGTACTTC
CDR3: CASSLFYSYERYF

V: TRBV2
D: TRBD1
J: TRBJ1-6
size: once
DNA: TGTGCCAGCAGTGCACAGGGGGTCACTTCAGCCCTCCACTTT
CDR3: CASSAQGVTSALHF

V: TRBV6-6
D: .
J: TRBJ2-7
size: few
DNA: TGTGCCAGCAGTTACCGACGGGCAGGGAGCTCCTACGAGCAGTACTTC
CDR3: CASSYRRAGSSYEQYF

V: TRBV6-5
D: TRBD2
J: TRBJ2-7
size: .
DNA: TGTGCCAGCAACGTAGCGGGACGGTCCTACGAGCAGTACTTC
CDR3: CASNVAGRSYEQYF

V: TRBV12-3/TRBV12-4
D: .
J: TRBJ1-3
size: few
DNA: TGTGCCAGCAGTTACACGGGCTCTGGAAACACCATATATTTT
CDR3: CASSYTGSGNTIYF

V: TRBV12-3/TRBV12-4
D: .
J: TRBJ1-1
size: .
DNA: TGTGCCAGCAGTTTCTCGGGGACCACTGAAGCTTTCTTT
CDR3: CASSFSGTTEAFF

V: TRBV6-5
D: .
J: TRBJ1-5
size: many
DNA: TGTGCCAGCGGGGACGGATACAATCAGCCCCAGCATTTT
CDR3: CASGDGYNQPQHF

V: TRBV5-5
D: TRBD1
J: TRBJ2-7
size: once
DNA: TGCGCCAGCAGGGTAGGACAGGGAGACTACGAGCAGTACTTC
CDR3: CASRVGQGDYEQYF

V: TRBV7-3
D: TRBD1
J: TRBJ1-1
size: many
DNA: TGTGCCAGCAGCGCGACGGCCGGACAGGGTCGGGCTTTCTTT
CDR3: CASSATAGQGRAFF

V: TRBV7-6
D: .
J: TRBJ2-5
size: .
DNA: TGTGCTAGCAGCCCGGACAGAAAAGAGACCCAGTACTTC
CDR3: CASSPDRKETQYF

V: TRBV7-8
D: .
J: TRBJ1-2
size: .
DNA: TGTGCCAGCAGCTTAGATCGGTTTACCAACTATGGCCACACCTTC
CDR3: CASSLDRFTNYGHTF